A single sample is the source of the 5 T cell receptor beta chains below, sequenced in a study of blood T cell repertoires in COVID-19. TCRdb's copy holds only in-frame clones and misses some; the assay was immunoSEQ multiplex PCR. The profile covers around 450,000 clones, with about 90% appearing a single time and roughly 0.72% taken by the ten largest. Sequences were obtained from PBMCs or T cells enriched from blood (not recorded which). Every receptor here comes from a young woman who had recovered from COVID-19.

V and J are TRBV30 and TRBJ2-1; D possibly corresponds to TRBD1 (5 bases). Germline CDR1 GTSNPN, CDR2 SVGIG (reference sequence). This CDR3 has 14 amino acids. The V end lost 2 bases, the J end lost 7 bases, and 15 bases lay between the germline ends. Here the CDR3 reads CAWSSLGPWNEQFF. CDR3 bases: TGTGCCTGGAGTTCTCTGGGGCCATGGAATGAGCAGTTCTTC.

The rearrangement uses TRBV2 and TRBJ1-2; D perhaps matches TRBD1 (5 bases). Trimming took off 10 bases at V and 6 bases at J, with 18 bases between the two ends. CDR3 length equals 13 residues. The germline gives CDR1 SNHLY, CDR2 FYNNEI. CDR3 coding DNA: TGTGCCACCTCAAACGACAGAGTGCATGGCTACACCTTC. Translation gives CATSNDRVHGYTF. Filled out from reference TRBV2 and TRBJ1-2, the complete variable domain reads EPEVTQTPSHQVTQMGQEVILRCVPISNHLYFYWYRQILGQKVEFLVSFYNNEISEKSEIFDDQFSVERPDGSNFTLKIRSTKLEDSAMYFCATSNDRVHGYTFGSGTRLTVV.

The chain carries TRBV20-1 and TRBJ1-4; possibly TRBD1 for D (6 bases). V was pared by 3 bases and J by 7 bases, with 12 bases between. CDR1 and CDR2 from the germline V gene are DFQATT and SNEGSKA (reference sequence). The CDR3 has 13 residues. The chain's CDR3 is CSASEGGVEKLFF. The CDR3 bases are TGCAGTGCTAGTGAGGGGGGTGTTGAAAAACTGTTTTTT.

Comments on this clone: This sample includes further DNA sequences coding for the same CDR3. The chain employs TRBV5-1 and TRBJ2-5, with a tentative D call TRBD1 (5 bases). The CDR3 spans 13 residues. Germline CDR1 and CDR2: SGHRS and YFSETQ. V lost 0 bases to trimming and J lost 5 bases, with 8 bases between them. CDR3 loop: CASSLGGRETQYF. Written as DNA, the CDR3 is TGCGCCAGCAGCTTGGGGGGCCGGGAGACCCAGTACTTC.

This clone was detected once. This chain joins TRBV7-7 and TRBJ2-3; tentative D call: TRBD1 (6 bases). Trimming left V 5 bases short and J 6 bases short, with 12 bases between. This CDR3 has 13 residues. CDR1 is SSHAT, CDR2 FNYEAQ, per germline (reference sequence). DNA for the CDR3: TGTGCCAGCAGCACCTATACAGGGGATACGCAGTATTTT. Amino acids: CASSTYTGDTQYF. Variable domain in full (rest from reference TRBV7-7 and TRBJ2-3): GAGVSQSPRYKVTKRGQDVTLRCDPISSHATLYWYQQALGQGPEFLTYFNYEAQPDKSGLPSDRFSAERPEGSISTLTIQRTEQRDSAMYRCASSTYTGDTQYFGPGTRLTVL.